The 22 T cell receptor beta chains given below trace back to one sample, sequenced in a study of shared clonotypes between healthy human individuals. The method was immunoSEQ multiplex PCR; TCRdb's version includes in-frame clones alone and lacks a portion of them. The table records fewer than 650,000 clones, around 78% of them present only once. Material: PBMCs. All receptors come from a woman aged 40 to 50 in good health. Some clones in this sample may be carry-over from other donors' samples.

This sequence joins TRBV11-2 and TRBJ2-7; D is unclear. The CDR3 has 14 amino acids. V was shortened by 0 bases and J by 3 bases, with 9 bases between the two germline ends. Germline V lookup: CDR1 SGHAT, CDR2 FQNNGV. In DNA form, the CDR3 reads TGTGCCAGCAGCTTAGATCGACAAGTCTACGAGCAGTACTTC. Translation: CASSLDRQVYEQYF.

This chain uses TRBV29-1 with TRBJ2-2; 7 bases agree with TRBD2. CDR1 and CDR2 from the germline V gene are SQVTM and ANQGSEA. With 4 bases clipped from V and 5 bases from J, the junction kept 7 bases outside the gene matches. There are 14 residues in the CDR3. As DNA, the CDR3 is TGCAGCGTTGCCCGGCAGGGAGGGACCGGGGAGCTGTTTTTT. This codes for CSVARQGGTGELFF.

The rearrangement links TRBV5-6 to TRBJ2-1; 7 nucleotides line up with TRBD2. Germline loops: CDR1 SGHDT, CDR2 YYEEEE. The CDR3 covers 18 residues. V shed 2 bases and J 0 bases; nucleotides not matched to a gene: 11. The CDR3 sequence: CASSFRLAVVSSYNEQFF. The CDR3 DNA follows: TGTGCCAGCAGCTTTAGGCTAGCGGTCGTTAGCTCCTACAATGAGCAGTTCTTC.

This clone was detected ten times or more. V and J are TRBV7-6 and TRBJ2-3, with 9 positions matching TRBD1. V lost 1 base to trimming and J lost 1 base; unmatched junction nucleotides: 9. Germline V CDR1 and CDR2: SGHVS, FNYEAQ. The CDR3 contains 18 residues. In nucleotides, the CDR3 is TGTGCCAGCAGCTTAGGGATTCCGGGACAGGGAGGCACAGATACGCAGTATTTT. Its protein is CASSLGIPGQGGTDTQYF.

The rearrangement links TRBV10-3 to TRBJ1-3; the D call may be TRBD1 or TRBD2 (5 bases each). The J call is doubtful: the DNA matches TRBJ2-2 better. The CDR3 sequence is 16 residues long. Germline-derived CDR1 and CDR2 are ENHRY and SYGVKD. The CDR3 DNA sequence: TGTGCCATCAGTGAGTCGGGGACCACGAACACCGGGGAGCTGTTTTTT. This gives the protein CAISESGTTNTGELFF.

This clone was seen at least ten times. The chain has TRBV30 and TRBJ1-3; 7 positions match TRBD1. The germline CDR1 and CDR2 sequences are GTSNPN and SVGIG (reference sequence). This CDR3 has 15 residues. The junction had 7 bases not matched to a gene; V was cut back by 3 bases and J by 2 bases. CDR3 amino acids: CAWRGGTEPGNTIYF. The DNA of the CDR3 is TGTGCCTGGAGAGGGGGGACAGAACCTGGAAACACCATATATTTT. Full variable domain (outside the CDR3, taken from reference TRBV30 and TRBJ1-3): SQTIHQWPATLVQPVGSPLSLECTVEGTSNPNLYWYRQAAGRGLQLLFYSVGIGQISSEVPQNLSASRPQDRQFILSSKKLLLSDSGFYLCAWRGGTEPGNTIYFGEGSWLTVV.

The chain links TRBV4-1 to TRBJ1-3; D gene unclear. The length of the CDR3 is 17 residues. Germline V gene sequence: CDR1 MGHRA, CDR2 YSYEKL. V was clipped by 3 bases and J by 9 bases, with 24 bases between them. The CDR3 sequence: CASSQETKGVAKGTIYF. DNA for the CDR3: TGCGCCAGCAGCCAGGAAACCAAGGGAGTCGCGAAGGGCACCATATATTTT.

This clone was counted a single time. The genes are TRBV5-8 and TRBJ2-7; possible D gene TRBD2, 5 bases. V was clipped by 0 bases and J by 2 bases, with 12 bases between them. CDR1 is SGHTS and CDR2 is YDEGEE in the germline V gene. The CDR3 has 15 amino acids. The CDR3 nucleotides read TGTGCCAGCAGCTTGGGGTCCGGAGGAACCTACGAGCAGTACTTC. Encoded protein: CASSLGSGGTYEQYF.

The chain couples TRBV4-1 to TRBJ2-1; tentative D call: TRBD1 (6 bases). The length of the CDR3 is 16 residues. CDR1 MGHRA and CDR2 YSYEKL come from the germline V gene. Trimming pared 2 bases from V and 3 bases from J, leaving 14 bases between. Here the CDR3 reads CASSQFGQRVYNEQFF. Written as DNA, the CDR3 is TGCGCCAGCAGCCAATTCGGACAGCGCGTCTACAATGAGCAGTTCTTC.

This chain links TRBV11-2 with TRBJ2-1, with 14 bases that match TRBD2. V was pared by 2 bases and J by 15 bases, with 9 bases of the junction left unmatched. The germline gives CDR1 SGHAT, CDR2 FQNNGV. The CDR3 spans 15 residues. Written as DNA, the CDR3 is TGTGCCAGCAGCTTAACGGGGGGACTAGCGGGAGTGCGGTTCTTC. Its protein product is CASSLTGGLAGVRFF.

The table lists this clone with a few counts. V is TRBV20-1 and J is TRBJ1-2; TRBD1 aligns across 9 bases. Per germline, CDR1 DFQATT and CDR2 SNEGSKA (reference sequence). V lost 7 bases to trimming and J lost 12 bases; unmatched junction nucleotides: 6. CDR3 length: 10 amino acids. CDR3 nucleotides: TGCAGTGTTCCCACAGGGGGCCACACCTTC. Protein sequence: CSVPTGGHTF.

This clone came up a few times. The chain links TRBV25-1 to TRBJ2-2, with D maybe TRBD1 (5 bases). This CDR3 has 13 residues. Trimming cost V 8 bases and J 7 bases, with 14 bases left between them. Germline assignment: CDR1 MGHDK and CDR2 SYGVNS. Here the CDR3 DNA reads TGTGCCAGCCTATCCCAGGGTAGCGGGGAGCTGTTTTTT. Its protein product is CASLSQGSGELFF.

This chain connects TRBV19 to TRBJ2-1; tentative D call: TRBD1 (5 bases). Deletions cut 5 bases from V and 0 bases from J, with 11 bases between. Germline V gene sequence: CDR1 LNHDA, CDR2 SQIVND (reference sequence). This CDR3 contains 15 residues. Written as DNA, the CDR3 is TGTGCCAGTAGTCTTAGGGGTGACTCCTACAATGAGCAGTTCTTC. This sequence encodes CASSLRGDSYNEQFF.

With respect to this clone: The sample holds other DNA sequences that translate to the same CDR3. This sequence joins TRBV5-1 and TRBJ1-1; D gene ambiguous. This CDR3 has 14 amino acids. CDR1 SGHRS and CDR2 YFSETQ come from the germline V gene. V lost 0 bases and J 0 bases, leaving 6 bases between the germline ends. The CDR3 spells CASSLGTLNTEAFF. CDR3 DNA: TGCGCCAGCAGCTTGGGCACCTTGAACACTGAAGCTTTCTTT.

The sample holds one count of this clone. The rearrangement joins TRBV5-1 to TRBJ1-5; D unresolved. The CDR3 is made up of 15 amino acids. Germline lookup yields CDR1 SGHRS and CDR2 YFSETQ. Between the trimmed V and J ends, which lost 0 bases and 2 bases, there was a span of 9 bases. The CDR3 protein is CASSLDSMGNQPQHF. As DNA, the CDR3 is TGCGCCAGCAGCTTGGATAGCATGGGCAATCAGCCCCAGCATTTT.

J is TRBJ2-2 and V is TRBV6-1, with 7 bases identical to TRBD2. J lost 5 bases, V lost 1 base, and 1 base had no gene match. This CDR3 spans 14 amino acids. Germline V CDR1 and CDR2: MNHNS, SASEGT. The CDR3 sequence: CASSEVGGTGELFF. CDR3 sequence (DNA): TGTGCCAGCAGTGAAGTGGGGGGGACCGGGGAGCTGTTTTTT.

V and J are TRBV14 and TRBJ2-1; TRBD2 matches 16 bases. This CDR3 is built from 17 residues. Trimming removed 4 bases from V and 4 bases from J; junction bases left unmatched: 4. Germline lookup yields CDR1 SGHDN and CDR2 FVKESK. The CDR3 region has the DNA TGTGCCAGCAGCCCGGGACTAGCGGGAGGGGGGTACAATGAGCAGTTCTTC. Translating it yields CASSPGLAGGGYNEQFF.

The chain carries TRBV6-6 and TRBJ2-5, with TRBD2 identical over 8 bases. The V and J ends lost 10 bases and 3 bases, in that order; junction bases with no gene match: 4. CDR3 length: 12 residues. Germline V gene sequence: CDR1 MNHNY, CDR2 SVGAGI (reference sequence). The CDR3 spells CATRRGEETQYF. CDR3 coding DNA: TGTGCCACCCGGCGGGGGGAAGAGACCCAGTACTTC.

This clone has only one observation. V gene TRBV9 combines with J gene TRBJ2-2; tentative D call: TRBD1 (7 bases). This CDR3 comprises 17 residues. V dropped 4 bases and J dropped 2 bases, with 18 bases sitting between them. Germline V gene sequence: CDR1 SGDLS, CDR2 YYNGEE. CDR3 amino acids: CASSPREQGGNTGELFF. The CDR3 DNA reads TGTGCCAGCAGCCCCCGGGAGCAGGGGGGTAACACCGGGGAGCTGTTTTTT.

In DNA form, the CDR3 reads TGTGCCAGCAGCCGGGACTCCCACTTAAATGAGCAGTTCTTC. Amino acid sequence: CASSRDSHLNEQFF. The chain joins TRBV11-2 to TRBJ2-1; D is possibly TRBD2 (6 bases). CDR1 SGHAT and CDR2 FQNNGV come from the germline V gene. The CDR3 loop spans 14 amino acids. The germline V and J ends were trimmed by 5 bases and 7 bases, with 15 bases remaining between them.

The chain has TRBV19 and TRBJ1-5, with 10 positions matching TRBD1. The CDR3 has 16 residues. Germline V gives CDR1 LNHDA, CDR2 SQIVND (reference sequence). Trimming cost V 4 bases and J 4 bases; bases outside gene matches: 7. The CDR3 DNA sequence: TGTGCCAGTAGTACCGTTGGACAGGGGGGGAATCAGCCCCAGCATTTT. It specifies CASSTVGQGGNQPQHF.

The CDR3 DNA reads TGTGCCAGCAGTACCGGGACAGGGAATTCACCCCTCCACTTT. Amino acid sequence: CASSTGTGNSPLHF. The V and J genes are TRBV6-5 and TRBJ1-6; TRBD1 matches at 9 bases. The trim removed 5 bases at V and 7 bases at J, leaving 3 bases unmatched. Germline V gives CDR1 MNHEY, CDR2 SVGAGI. The CDR3 has 14 residues.